Reported below is one T cell receptor beta chain. Its antigen is undetermined. Germline V gives CDR1 SGHRS, CDR2 YFSETQ. The CDR3 loop spans 13 amino acids. V was pared by 6 bases and J by 5 bases, with 14 bases between. Researchers ran the PCR with 60 Vbeta and 13 Jbeta primers. Assay used: immunoSEQ multiplex PCR; TCRdb lists only in-frame clones, some missing. The data contain more than 150,000 clones, 65% to 85% of them singletons. The source of the sample is a study of cytomegalovirus exposure and HLA in healthy donors. Study results and limitations: Some segments of the V type, notably TRBV6-2 and TRBV6-3, were excluded as indistinguishable. In a later analysis, DRB1 alleles had the most associated TCRs; HLA-C alleles the fewest. Analysis performed later found roughly 18,000 TCR beta sequences associated with HLA alleles at 0.05 false discovery rate. Earlier analysis looked at TCR beta V segments, and most were productive about 87% or about 30% of the time.

The source material was PBMCs. The receptor was isolated from a young woman in good health and CMV-seronegative. The V call is TRBV5-1, the J call TRBJ1-1, with D tentatively TRBD1 (5 bases). Written as DNA, the CDR3 is TGCGCCAGCACCTTAGACAGCAGGACTGAAGCTTTCTTT. It encodes CASTLDSRTEAFF.